Below, 6 T cell receptor beta chains from the same sample are listed, as sequenced in a study of blood T cell repertoires in COVID-19. Produced via immunoSEQ multiplex PCR; TCRdb's table is partial and in-frame only. Found here are 200,000 to 250,000 clones, about four fifths of them singletons; the top ten hold 6.5% to 9%. The sequenced material came from peripheral blood. The receptor source for this set is an elderly woman with COVID-19, enrolled during active disease.

The chain couples TRBV2 to TRBJ1-2; tentative D call: TRBD1 (5 bases). CDR3 size: 14 residues. V was clipped by 6 bases and J by 8 bases, with 19 bases between them. The germline V gene has CDR1 SNHLY and CDR2 FYNNEI. In DNA form, the CDR3 reads TGTGCCAGCAGGACAGAGTTAAACTATAGAGGCTACACCTTC. Translation: CASRTELNYRGYTF.

The chain uses TRBV30 and TRBJ1-3; D is perhaps TRBD1 (6 bases). CDR3 length: 15 amino acids. Trimming left V 5 bases short and J 0 bases short, with 14 bases between. Germline V gives CDR1 GTSNPN, CDR2 SVGIG (reference sequence). In nucleotides, the CDR3 is TGTGCCTGGGCCGGACAGTTACTCTCTGGAAACACCATATATTTT. Its protein is CAWAGQLLSGNTIYF.

This clone has more than one count but fewer than ten. The V call is TRBV2, the J call TRBJ1-5, with D maybe TRBD1 (6 bases). The germline V and J ends were trimmed by 6 bases and 5 bases, with 11 bases remaining between them. CDR3 length: 13 residues. Germline CDR1 reads SNHLY; CDR2 reads FYNNEI. The chain's CDR3 is CASRDSTYQPQHF. For the CDR3, the DNA is TGTGCCAGCAGGGACAGTACTTATCAGCCCCAGCATTTT.

J is TRBJ1-2 and V is TRBV19; D is perhaps TRBD1 (5 bases). The germline V and J ends were trimmed by 7 bases and 0 bases, with 15 bases remaining between them. The length of the CDR3 is 15 residues. Germline V CDR1 and CDR2: LNHDA, SQIVND (reference sequence). The CDR3 nucleotides are TGTGCCAGTACACGTCGGGGGGGAGCTAACTATGGCTACACCTTC. The encoded protein is CASTRRGGANYGYTF. The full variable domain, completed using reference TRBV19 and TRBJ1-2, is DGGITQSPKYLFRKEGQNVTLSCEQNLNHDAMYWYRQDPGQGLRLIYYSQIVNDFQKGDIAEGYSVSREKKESFPLTVTSAQKNPTAFYLCASTRRGGANYGYTFGSGTRLTVV.

The genes are TRBV3-1 (or the pseudogene TRBV3-2) and TRBJ2-7; 11 positions agree with TRBD1. Trimming cost V 4 bases and J 6 bases; bases outside gene matches: 5. CDR3 length equals 14 residues. Germline CDR1 and CDR2: LGHDT and YNNKEL (reference sequence). The CDR3 nucleotides are TGTGCCAGCAGCCTCCCCGGGACAGGGGGCGAGCAGTACTTC. Translation: CASSLPGTGGEQYF.

V is TRBV7-3 and J is TRBJ2-3; 7 bases align to TRBD2. With 5 bases clipped from V and 2 bases from J, the junction kept 7 bases outside the gene matches. Looked up from germline, CDR1 is SGHTA and CDR2 is FQGTGA. This CDR3 is 15 amino acids long. CDR3 protein: CASSAGTTFTDTQYF. In DNA, the CDR3 is TGTGCCAGCAGCGCCGGGACTACCTTCACAGATACGCAGTATTTT.